The rows below give T cell receptor beta chains drawn from one sample of a study of CD8 T cells in ankylosing spondylitis. TCRdb called the 5' RACE reads again in MiXCR, with one record for every CDR3 protein. This table has some 700,000 distinct CDR3 sequences, around 19% appearing once. Sequencing used blood, either unsorted or a sorted T cell fraction (not recorded which). The receptors come from a male donor with ankylosing spondylitis. The CDR3 runs from the conserved cysteine through the conserved F or W. D genes are given only for firm matches. Clone size, where shown, is once, few, many, or a class for clones that have expanded.

j_gene	v_gene	d_gene	abundance	CDR3nt	CDR3aa
TRBJ2-1	TRBV4-2	TRBD2	few	TGTGCCAGCAGGGGACTAGGGGTTGGCAATGAGCAGTTCTTC	CASRGLGVGNEQFF
TRBJ2-1	TRBV7-9	TRBD2	.	TGTGCCAGCAGCCCGACTAGCGATAGCTCCTACAATGAGCAGTTCTTC	CASSPTSDSSYNEQFF
TRBJ2-1	TRBV7-9	.	many	TGTGCCAGCAGCCCCGTGCCCGCCGGAGAATTCTACAATGAGCAGTTCTTC	CASSPVPAGEFYNEQFF
TRBJ2-7	TRBV12-3/TRBV12-4	TRBD2	few	TGTGCCAGCAGACCCGGGACTAGTGAAGAGCAGTACTTC	CASRPGTSEEQYF
TRBJ1-1	TRBV28	.	.	TGTGCCAGCAGTTTACACGGGGCGCAGAACACTGAAGCTTTCTTT	CASSLHGAQNTEAFF
TRBJ2-7	TRBV20-1	.	.	TGCAGTGCTAGTATCCAGGGCCCCTACGAGCAGTACTTC	CSASIQGPYEQYF
TRBJ2-7	TRBV3-1	TRBD1	.	TGTGCCAGCAGCCAATACGACAGGGCCTACGAGCAGTACTTC	CASSQYDRAYEQYF
TRBJ2-7	TRBV3-1	TRBD2	.	TGTGCCAGCACCCCCCATAGCGGGAGCCGGGGGGAGCAGTACTTC	CASTPHSGSRGEQYF
TRBJ1-1	TRBV7-9	.	few	TGTGCCAGCCGCCGGAATAACATCGACGAAGCTTTCTTT	CASRRNNIDEAFF
TRBJ2-5	TRBV20-1	TRBD1	few	TGCAGTGCTCGGCCACAACAGGGGCCAGAGACCCAGTACTTC	CSARPQQGPETQYF
TRBJ1-1	TRBV3-1	TRBD1	.	TGTGCCAGCAGCCAAGATGGGGACAGGAACACTGAAGCTTTCTTT	CASSQDGDRNTEAFF
TRBJ1-3	TRBV24-1	.	.	TGTGCCACCACGACGGGTTCTGGAAACACCATATATTTT	CATTTGSGNTIYF
TRBJ1-1	TRBV20-1	.	.	TGCAGTGCTATCATGGGGGCGAACACTGAAGCTTTCTTT	CSAIMGANTEAFF
TRBJ2-3	TRBV4-1	.	.	TGCGCCAGCAGCCAAGGAATCCGTGGAGGGGACACAGATACGCAGTATTTT	CASSQGIRGGDTDTQYF
TRBJ2-1	TRBV5-1	.	few	TGCGCCAGCAGCTTGATCGCCTACAATGAGCAGTTCTTC	CASSLIAYNEQFF
TRBJ2-7	TRBV5-1	TRBD2	.	TGCGCCAGCAGCTGGGCGGGGGGTTTATCCTACGAGCAGTACTTC	CASSWAGGLSYEQYF